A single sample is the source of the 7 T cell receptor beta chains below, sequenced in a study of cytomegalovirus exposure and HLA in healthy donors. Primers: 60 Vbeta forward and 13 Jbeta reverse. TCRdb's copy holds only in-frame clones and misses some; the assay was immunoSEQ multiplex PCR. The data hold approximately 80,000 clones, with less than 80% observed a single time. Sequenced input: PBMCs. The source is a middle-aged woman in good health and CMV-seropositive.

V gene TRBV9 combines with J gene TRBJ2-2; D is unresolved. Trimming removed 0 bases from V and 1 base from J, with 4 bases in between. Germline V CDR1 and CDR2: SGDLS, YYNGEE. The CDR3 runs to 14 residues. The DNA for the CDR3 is TGTGCCAGCAGCGTAGCAGAGAACACCGGGGAGCTGTTTTTT. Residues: CASSVAENTGELFF.

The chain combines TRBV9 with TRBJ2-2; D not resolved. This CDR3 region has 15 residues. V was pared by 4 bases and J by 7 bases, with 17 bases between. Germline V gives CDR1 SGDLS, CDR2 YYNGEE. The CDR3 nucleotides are TGTGCCAGCAGCCAGTCTAGTTTCGTTGGCGGGGAGCTGTTTTTT. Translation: CASSQSSFVGGELFF.

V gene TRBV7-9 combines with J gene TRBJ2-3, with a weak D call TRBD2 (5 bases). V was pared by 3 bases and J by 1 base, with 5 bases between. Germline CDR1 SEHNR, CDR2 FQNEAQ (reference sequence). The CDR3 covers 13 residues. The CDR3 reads CASSFGGTDTQYF. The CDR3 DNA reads TGTGCCAGCAGCTTCGGGGGCACAGATACGCAGTATTTT.

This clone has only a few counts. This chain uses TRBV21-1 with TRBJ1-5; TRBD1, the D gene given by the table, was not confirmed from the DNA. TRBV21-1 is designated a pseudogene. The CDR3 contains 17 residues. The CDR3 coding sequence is TGTGCCAGCAGCAGGTCCCGGGACAGGTCTAGCAATCAGCCCCAGCATTTT. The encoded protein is CASSRSRDRSSNQPQHF.

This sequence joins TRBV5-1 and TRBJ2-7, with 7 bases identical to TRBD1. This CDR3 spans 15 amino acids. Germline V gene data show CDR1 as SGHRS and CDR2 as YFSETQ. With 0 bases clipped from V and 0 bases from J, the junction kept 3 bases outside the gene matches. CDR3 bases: TGCGCCAGCAGCTTGGATCCAGGGGGCTCCTACGAGCAGTACTTC. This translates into CASSLDPGGSYEQYF.

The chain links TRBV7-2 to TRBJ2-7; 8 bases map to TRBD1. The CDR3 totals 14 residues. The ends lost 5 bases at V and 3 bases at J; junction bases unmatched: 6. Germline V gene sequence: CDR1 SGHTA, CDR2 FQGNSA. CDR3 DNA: TGTGCCAGCAGCATCTCACAGGGGGTCTACGAGCAGTACTTC. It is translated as CASSISQGVYEQYF.

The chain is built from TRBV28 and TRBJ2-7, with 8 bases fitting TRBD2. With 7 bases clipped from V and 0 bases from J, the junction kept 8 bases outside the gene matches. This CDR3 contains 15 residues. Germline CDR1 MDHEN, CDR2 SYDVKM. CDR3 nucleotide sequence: TGTGCCAGCAAGGTTCGGGGGGGAAGCTCCTACGAGCAGTACTTC. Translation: CASKVRGGSSYEQYF. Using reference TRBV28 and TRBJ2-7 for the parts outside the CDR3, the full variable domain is DVKVTQSSRYLVKRTGEKVFLECVQDMDHENMFWYRQDPGLGLRLIYFSYDVKMKEKGDIPEGYSVSREKKERFSLILESASTNQTSMYLCASKVRGGSSYEQYFGPGTRLTVT.